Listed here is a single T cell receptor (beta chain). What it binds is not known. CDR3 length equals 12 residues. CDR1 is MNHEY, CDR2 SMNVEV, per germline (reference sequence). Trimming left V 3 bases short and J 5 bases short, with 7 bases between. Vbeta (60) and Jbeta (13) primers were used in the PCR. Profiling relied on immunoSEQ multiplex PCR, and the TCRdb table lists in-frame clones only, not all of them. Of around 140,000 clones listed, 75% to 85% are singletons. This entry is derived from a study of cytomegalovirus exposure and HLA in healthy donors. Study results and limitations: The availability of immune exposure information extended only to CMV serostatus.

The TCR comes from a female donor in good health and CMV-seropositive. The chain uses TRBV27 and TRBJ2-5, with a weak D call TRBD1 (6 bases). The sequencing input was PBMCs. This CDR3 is CASSFDRETQYF. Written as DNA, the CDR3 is TGTGCCAGCAGTTTTGACAGGGAGACCCAGTACTTC.